The following is a TCR beta chain sequence with its context. Antigen unknown. The data are from a study of cytomegalovirus exposure and HLA in healthy donors. Study-wide results and limits: Later on, analysis showed that most CMV-associated TCR beta chains appeared to be HLA-restricted. Some segments of the V type, notably TRBV6-2 and TRBV6-3, were excluded as indistinguishable. Both high specificity and high sensitivity reportedly marked the classifier's diagnosis of cytomegalovirus status.

Both 60 Vbeta primers and 13 Jbeta primers went into the PCR. Profiled with immunoSEQ multiplex PCR; TCRdb holds only in-frame clones, not every one. The sample holds about 150,000 clones, roughly 78% seen once. The germline gives CDR1 MNHEY, CDR2 SMNVEV (reference sequence). The CDR3 loop spans 16 amino acids. Trimming stripped 5 bases from V and 3 bases from J, with 17 bases between. The V call is TRBV27, the J call TRBJ1-5; maybe TRBD1 (6 bases). The sequencing sample was made of PBMCs. The sequence derives from a man aged 45-65 years in good health and CMV-seropositive. The CDR3 here is CASSPRARGYNQPQHF. The CDR3 DNA reads TGTGCCAGCAGTCCTCGTGCCAGGGGTTACAATCAGCCCCAGCATTTT.